These 12 T cell receptor beta chains were all obtained from the same sample, sequenced in a study of blood T cell repertoires in COVID-19. Using immunoSEQ multiplex PCR, the repertoire was profiled, and TCRdb retains in-frame clones only, with some absent. The data show more than 250,000 clones, with approximately 90% seen just once and about 6% held by the top ten. The source material was PBMCs or T cells enriched from blood (not recorded which). These receptors came from a woman aged 40 to 50 who had recovered from COVID-19.

This clone came up a few times. The chain has TRBV24-1 and TRBJ2-2; the match to TRBD2 covers 10 bases. The CDR3 sequence is 17 residues long. J gave up 2 bases and V 4 bases, and 6 bases lay outside the gene matches. In germline, CDR1 is KGHDR, CDR2 SFDVKD. CDR3 in DNA: TGTGCCACCAGTGACTCCGGACTAGCGGCCAACACCGGGGAGCTGTTTTTT. It specifies CATSDSGLAANTGELFF.

The chain has TRBV21-1 and TRBJ2-3; TRBD1, the D gene given by the table, was not confirmed from the DNA. TRBV21-1 is reported as a pseudogene. The CDR3 loop spans 17 amino acids. The CDR3 is CASSTLPTGPRTDTQYF. CDR3 bases: TGTGCCAGCAGCACCCTCCCGACAGGACCTCGCACAGATACGCAGTATTTT.

The chain carries TRBV18 and TRBJ1-1; D possibly corresponds to TRBD1 (6 bases). CDR1 and CDR2 from the germline V gene are KGHSH and LQKENI. With 1 base removed from V and 4 bases from J, the gap between germline ends came to 7 bases. This CDR3 is 13 amino acids long. The CDR3, as DNA: TGTGCCAGCTCACCACAACAGGGCACTGAAGCTTTCTTT. This gives the protein CASSPQQGTEAFF.

The chain couples TRBV5-1 to TRBJ2-5, with D perhaps TRBD1 (5 bases). The germline V and J ends were trimmed by 5 bases and 0 bases, with 14 bases remaining between them. The germline V gene encodes CDR1 SGHRS and CDR2 YFSETQ. CDR3 length: 15 amino acids. This CDR3 reads CASRSDIFYQETQYF. The CDR3, as DNA: TGCGCCAGCAGGTCGGACATTTTCTACCAAGAGACCCAGTACTTC.

This sequence joins TRBV5-1 and TRBJ2-2; the D gene is possibly TRBD1 (6 bases). Deletions cut 4 bases from V and 6 bases from J, with 16 bases between. The CDR3 runs 15 residues. Germline V gene data show CDR1 as SGHRS and CDR2 as YFSETQ. In DNA, the CDR3 is TGCGCCAGCAGCCCCGGGACACCCGCGGCCGGGGAGCTGTTTTTT. Amino acid sequence: CASSPGTPAAGELFF.

This chain connects TRBV7-2 to TRBJ2-3, with D possibly TRBD1 on 5 matching bases. The CDR3 consists of 13 residues. Germline values: CDR1 SGHTA, CDR2 FQGNSA. Deletions cut 5 bases from V and 6 bases from J, with 12 bases between. Here the CDR3 reads CASSPLTADTQYF. The CDR3 DNA reads TGTGCCAGCAGCCCCCTGACAGCGGATACGCAGTATTTT.

This sequence joins TRBV3-1 (or the pseudogene TRBV3-2) and TRBJ2-2; 7 positions match TRBD2. Germline values: CDR1 LGHDT, CDR2 YNNKEL (reference sequence). The CDR3 runs 14 residues. The junction had 6 bases not matched to a gene; V was cut back by 4 bases and J by 7 bases. In DNA form, the CDR3 reads TGTGCCAGCAGCCTCCAGGGAGGGAGCGGGGAGCTGTTTTTT. Residues: CASSLQGGSGELFF.

This clone was observed a few times. The chain uses TRBV7-3 and TRBJ1-5; 8 bases fit TRBD1. The CDR3 has 15 amino acids. The junction had 7 bases not matched to a gene; V was cut back by 5 bases and J by 4 bases. The germline V gene encodes CDR1 SGHTA and CDR2 FQGTGA. CDR3 loop: CASSNRDRINQPQHF. Here the CDR3 DNA reads TGTGCCAGCAGCAACCGGGACAGGATTAATCAGCCCCAGCATTTT.

This chain joins TRBV18 and TRBJ1-3, with D unresolved. Germline CDR1 reads KGHSH; CDR2 reads LQKENI. V was pared by 3 bases and J by 0 bases, with 9 bases between. The CDR3 totals 15 residues. CDR3 protein: CASSPRNYSGNTIYF. The CDR3 DNA reads as TGTGCCAGCTCACCCCGAAACTACTCTGGAAACACCATATATTTT.

The chain's CDR3 is CSVEGGSGRFETQYF. In nucleotides, the CDR3 is TGCAGCGTTGAAGGGGGTAGCGGGAGATTTGAGACCCAGTACTTC. V usage is TRBV29-1 and J usage is TRBJ2-5; 9 bases align to TRBD2. The length of the CDR3 is 15 residues. Per the germline V gene, CDR1 is SQVTM and CDR2 is ANQGSEA. J gave up 5 bases and V 1 base, and 8 bases lay outside the gene matches.

The chain uses TRBV11-1 and TRBJ2-7, with TRBD1 as a possible D gene (6 bases). CDR3 length equals 13 residues. Germline lookup yields CDR1 SGHAT and CDR2 FQDESV (reference sequence). V gave up 1 base and J gave up 5 bases, with 9 bases separating them. Written as DNA, the CDR3 is TGTGCCAGCAGCTTAGACAGGGTGGACGAGCAGTACTTC. Translated: CASSLDRVDEQYF.

The chain has TRBV6-5 and TRBJ1-2; D might be TRBD1 (5 bases). The germline V gene encodes CDR1 MNHEY and CDR2 SVGAGI. V was pared by 7 bases and J by 2 bases, with 17 bases between. The CDR3 consists of 15 residues. As DNA, the CDR3 is TGTGCCAGCATCAAGATGCAGGGAGGAAACTATGGCTACACCTTC. Amino acids: CASIKMQGGNYGYTF.